Below, 10 T cell receptor beta chains from the same sample are listed, as sequenced in a study of T cell responses to AZD1222 COVID-19 vaccine. Method: immunoSEQ multiplex PCR; TCRdb's copy keeps in-frame clones and lacks some. The table has 90,000 to 110,000 clones, around 87% seen once. This material consisted of peripheral blood, taken 28 days after the second AZD1222 dose. The receptors derive from an adult who received the AZD1222 COVID-19 vaccine.

The chain links TRBV6-5 to TRBJ2-7; TRBD1 matches 10 bases. CDR1 and CDR2 from the germline V gene are MNHEY and SVGAGI. The CDR3 spans 14 residues. Trimming at V came to 8 bases and at J to 4 bases, leaving 8 bases not matched to a gene. Here the CDR3 reads CASAGGQGFYEQYF. CDR3 sequence (DNA): TGTGCCAGCGCCGGGGGACAGGGGTTTTACGAGCAGTACTTC.

The rearrangement uses TRBV6-2 or TRBV6-3 and TRBJ1-1; TRBD1 is a possible D gene (6 bases). The CDR3 has 13 amino acids. V lost 2 bases and J lost 8, with 12 bases in between. Germline assignment: CDR1 MNHEY and CDR2 SVGEGT. Here the CDR3 reads CASSYGTTFEAFF. The CDR3 DNA reads as TGTGCCAGCAGTTACGGGACAACTTTCGAAGCTTTCTTT.

Written as DNA, the CDR3 is TGCGCCAGCAGCCAAGAGCAAGACTCTCTATTGGGGCCCCAGCATTTT. This sequence encodes CASSQEQDSLLGPQHF. V and J are TRBV4-1 and TRBJ1-5; D uncertain. The V end was cut by 0 bases, the J end by 9 bases, with 18 bases between. This CDR3 spans 16 amino acids. Germline lookup yields CDR1 MGHRA and CDR2 YSYEKL.

CDR3 coding DNA: TGTGCCAGCAGCTTTTTAACCGGGGAGCTGTTTTTT. Translation: CASSFLTGELFF. The chain employs TRBV7-2 and TRBJ2-2; the D is unclear. In germline, CDR1 is SGHTA, CDR2 FQGNSA. The CDR3 is 12 amino acids. V lost 3 bases and J lost 5, with 4 bases in between.

The chain links TRBV3-1 (or the pseudogene TRBV3-2) to TRBJ1-2; D call uncertain. The germline V and J ends were trimmed by 3 bases and 2 bases, with 10 bases remaining between them. The CDR3 is 14 amino acids. Germline V gene lookup returns CDR1 LGHDT and CDR2 YNNKEL (reference sequence). CDR3 loop: CASSHGDHNYGYTF. The CDR3, as DNA: TGTGCCAGCAGCCACGGGGATCACAACTATGGCTACACCTTC.

The chain recombines TRBV2 with TRBJ2-1, with 13 bases that match TRBD2. Trimming took 5 bases from V and 7 from J; bases not matched to a gene: 14. Germline CDR1 SNHLY, CDR2 FYNNEI. The CDR3 is 18 residues long. The chain's CDR3 is CASSRYYLGLAGVNEQFF. The CDR3 DNA sequence: TGTGCCAGCAGTCGTTACTACCTAGGACTAGCGGGAGTGAATGAGCAGTTCTTC.

This clone has a single count. V is TRBV28 and J is TRBJ2-7, with unresolved D. Trimming took off 2 bases at V and 0 bases at J, with 14 bases between the two ends. CDR3 size: 16 residues. Per germline, CDR1 MDHEN and CDR2 SYDVKM. The CDR3 region is CASSLPLRLTSYEQYF. CDR3 DNA sequence: TGTGCCAGCAGTTTACCCCTGCGGCTGACCTCCTACGAGCAGTACTTC.

This clone was seen only once. This chain joins TRBV18 and TRBJ2-2; TRBD1 is a possible D gene (5 bases). Germline V gives CDR1 KGHSH, CDR2 LQKENI. The CDR3 runs to 15 residues. V was clipped by 3 bases and J by 8 bases, with 16 bases between them. The DNA of the CDR3 is TGTGCCAGCTCACCCCGCGAACTAAGACAGGGGGAGCTGTTTTTT. Amino acid sequence: CASSPRELRQGELFF.

This clone came up a few times. The chain recombines TRBV19 with TRBJ1-1; D possibly corresponds to TRBD1 (5 bases). Trimming left V 3 bases short and J 7 bases short, with 6 bases between. The CDR3 extends over 11 amino acids. Germline loops: CDR1 LNHDA, CDR2 SQIVND (reference sequence). The CDR3 nucleotides read TGTGCCAGTAGTATGAGGGGTGAAGCTTTCTTT. This gives the protein CASSMRGEAFF.

The V call is TRBV15, the J call TRBJ2-1; 8 bases line up with TRBD1. The CDR3 consists of 15 residues. Germline V gene data show CDR1 as LNHNV and CDR2 as YYDKDF (reference sequence). The J segment lost 7 bases and the V segment lost 1 base, leaving 6 bases of the junction unmatched. In DNA form, the CDR3 reads TGTGCCACCAGCAGAGTGGGACAGGCCCTTAATGAGCAGTTCTTC. This sequence encodes CATSRVGQALNEQFF.